This T cell receptor beta chain appears in the sequencing data of a study of T cells in Graves' hyperthyroidism and ophthalmopathy. Study-level findings and limits: In the analysis, a 13 V-J model separated ophthalmopathy from stable hyperthyroidism. Most clonotypes that expanded in the thyroid above 0.001 also showed up in blood.

Trimming shortened V by 7 bases and J by 4 bases, and 19 bases separated the two germline ends. Germline V gene lookup returns CDR1 MNHEY and CDR2 SMNVEV (reference sequence). There are 15 residues in the CDR3. Regions amplified from RNA transcripts were the TCR beta CDR3 regions. An initial round of RT-PCR targeting the TCR CDR3 relied on the HTBI primer set. TCRdb re-analysed the multiplex PCR reads in MiXCR, keeping a single row per CDR3 protein. The sample yields about 380,000 distinct CDR3 sequences, about 13% seen once. This clonotype was recorded many times. The antigen is not known. Patients aged 18 to 65 with hyperthyroidism were newly diagnosed, with duration under 2 months. Investigators excluded patients with uncontrolled infection, other autoimmune disease, pregnancy or lactation.

This TCR was sampled from a man aged 25-45 years with Graves' hyperthyroidism that later progressed to Graves' ophthalmopathy. The chain couples TRBV27 to TRBJ1-1, with D perhaps TRBD1 (5 bases). Sequencing used blood. Written as DNA, the CDR3 is TGTGCCAGCAAAACCTGGGACCTCACGAGCACTGAAGCTTTCTTT. As protein: CASKTWDLTSTEAFF.